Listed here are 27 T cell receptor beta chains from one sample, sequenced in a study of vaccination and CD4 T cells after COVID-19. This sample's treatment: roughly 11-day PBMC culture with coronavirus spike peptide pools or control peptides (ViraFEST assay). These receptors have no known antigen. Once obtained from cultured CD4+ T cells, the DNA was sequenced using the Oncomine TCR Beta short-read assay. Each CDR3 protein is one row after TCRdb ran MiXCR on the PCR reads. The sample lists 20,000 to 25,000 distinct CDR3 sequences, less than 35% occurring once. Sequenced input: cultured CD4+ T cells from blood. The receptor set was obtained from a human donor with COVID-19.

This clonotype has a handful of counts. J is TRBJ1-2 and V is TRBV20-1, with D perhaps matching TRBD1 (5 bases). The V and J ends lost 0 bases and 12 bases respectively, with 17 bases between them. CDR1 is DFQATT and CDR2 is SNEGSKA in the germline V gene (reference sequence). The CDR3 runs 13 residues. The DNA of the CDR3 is TGCAGTGCTAGAGACCTGACAGCGGGTGGTGACACCTTC. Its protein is CSARDLTAGGDTF.

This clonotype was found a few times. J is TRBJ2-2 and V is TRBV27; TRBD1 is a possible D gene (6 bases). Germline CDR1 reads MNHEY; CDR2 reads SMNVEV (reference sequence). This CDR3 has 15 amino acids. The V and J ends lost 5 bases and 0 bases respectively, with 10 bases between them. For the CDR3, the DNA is TGTGCCAGCAGTCTCAGGACAGCGAACACCGGGGAGCTGTTTTTT. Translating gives CASSLRTANTGELFF.

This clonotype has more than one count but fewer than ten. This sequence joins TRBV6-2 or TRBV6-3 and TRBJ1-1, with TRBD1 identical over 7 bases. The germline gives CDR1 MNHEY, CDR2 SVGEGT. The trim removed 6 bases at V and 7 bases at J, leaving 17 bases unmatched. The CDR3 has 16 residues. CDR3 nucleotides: TGTGCCAGCAGGCCCGACAGGGCTCTGGGGAATGATGAAGCTTTCTTT. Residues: CASRPDRALGNDEAFF.

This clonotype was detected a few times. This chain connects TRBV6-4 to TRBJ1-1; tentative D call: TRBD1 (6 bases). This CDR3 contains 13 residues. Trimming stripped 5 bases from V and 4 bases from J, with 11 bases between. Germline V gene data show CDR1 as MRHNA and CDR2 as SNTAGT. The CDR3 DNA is TGTGCCAGCAGTAAGGGGGGTGGCACTGAAGCTTTCTTT. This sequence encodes CASSKGGGTEAFF.

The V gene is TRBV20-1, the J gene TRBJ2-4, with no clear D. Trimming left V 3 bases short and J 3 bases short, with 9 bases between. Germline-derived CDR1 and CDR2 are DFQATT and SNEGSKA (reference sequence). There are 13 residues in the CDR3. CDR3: CSAREGGKNIQYF. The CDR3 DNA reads TGCAGTGCTAGGGAAGGTGGCAAAAACATTCAGTACTTC.

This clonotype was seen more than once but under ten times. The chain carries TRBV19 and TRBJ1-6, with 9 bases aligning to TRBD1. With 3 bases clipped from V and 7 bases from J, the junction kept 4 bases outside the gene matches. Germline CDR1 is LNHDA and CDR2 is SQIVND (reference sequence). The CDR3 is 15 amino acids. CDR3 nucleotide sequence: TGTGCCAGTAGTATCTCGGGACAGGGCAATTCACCCCTCCACTTT. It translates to CASSISGQGNSPLHF. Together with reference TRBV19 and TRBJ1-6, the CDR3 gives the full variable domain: DGGITQSPKYLFRKEGQNVTLSCEQNLNHDAMYWYRQDPGQGLRLIYYSQIVNDFQKGDIAEGYSVSREKKESFPLTVTSAQKNPTAFYLCASSISGQGNSPLHFGNGTRLTVT.

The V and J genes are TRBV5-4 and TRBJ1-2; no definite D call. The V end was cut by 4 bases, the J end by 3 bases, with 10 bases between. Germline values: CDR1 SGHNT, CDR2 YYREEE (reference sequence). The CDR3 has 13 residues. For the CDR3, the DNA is TGTGCCAGCAGCGGCGGGGAGTACTATGGCTACACCTTC. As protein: CASSGGEYYGYTF.

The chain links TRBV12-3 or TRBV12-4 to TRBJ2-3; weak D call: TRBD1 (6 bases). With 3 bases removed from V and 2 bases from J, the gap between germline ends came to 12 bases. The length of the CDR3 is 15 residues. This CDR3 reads CASSLNRVDTDTQYF. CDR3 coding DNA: TGTGCCAGCAGTTTGAACAGGGTAGACACAGATACGCAGTATTTT.

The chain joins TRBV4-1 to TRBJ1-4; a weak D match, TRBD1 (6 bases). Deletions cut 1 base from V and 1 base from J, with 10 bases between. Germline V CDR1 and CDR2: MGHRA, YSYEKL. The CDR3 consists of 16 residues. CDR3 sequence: CASSQGNRVTNEKLFF. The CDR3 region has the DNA TGCGCCAGCAGCCAAGGAAACAGGGTAACTAATGAAAAACTGTTTTTT.

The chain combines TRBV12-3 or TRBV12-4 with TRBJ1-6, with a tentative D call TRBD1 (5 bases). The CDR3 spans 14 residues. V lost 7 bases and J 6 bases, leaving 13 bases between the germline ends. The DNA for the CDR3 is TGTGCCAGCACCTGGGCAGGGTTTAATTCACCCCTCCACTTT. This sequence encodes CASTWAGFNSPLHF.

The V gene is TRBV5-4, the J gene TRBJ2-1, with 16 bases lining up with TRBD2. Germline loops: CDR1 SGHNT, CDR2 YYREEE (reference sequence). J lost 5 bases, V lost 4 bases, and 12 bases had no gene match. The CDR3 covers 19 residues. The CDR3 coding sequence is TGTGCCAGCAGCCCCCCGGGACTAGCGGGGGGGCCTAGAGACAATGAGCAGTTCTTC. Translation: CASSPPGLAGGPRDNEQFF.

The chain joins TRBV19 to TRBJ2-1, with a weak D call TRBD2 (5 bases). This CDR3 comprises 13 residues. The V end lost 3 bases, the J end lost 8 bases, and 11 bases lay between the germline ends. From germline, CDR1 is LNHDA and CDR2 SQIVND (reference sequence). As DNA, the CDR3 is TGTGCCAGTAGTATTAGTCGGGGTCATGAGCAGTTCTTC. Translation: CASSISRGHEQFF. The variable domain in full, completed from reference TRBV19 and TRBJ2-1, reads DGGITQSPKYLFRKEGQNVTLSCEQNLNHDAMYWYRQDPGQGLRLIYYSQIVNDFQKGDIAEGYSVSREKKESFPLTVTSAQKNPTAFYLCASSISRGHEQFFGPGTRLTVL.

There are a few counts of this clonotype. The CDR3 DNA is TGTGCCAGCAGTAGACAGGGAAGTCAGCCCCAGCATTTT. It specifies CASSRQGSQPQHF. V is TRBV6-1 and J is TRBJ1-5; TRBD1 matches 7 bases. CDR3 size: 13 residues. The germline V gene encodes CDR1 MNHNS and CDR2 SASEGT. Trimming at V came to 5 bases and at J to 6 bases, leaving 4 bases not matched to a gene.

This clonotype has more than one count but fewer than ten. CDR3 nucleotide sequence: TGCAGTGCTAGTCCCAGGGACAGCCACCCCTACGAGCAGTACTTC. Encoded protein: CSASPRDSHPYEQYF. The chain combines TRBV20-1 with TRBJ2-7, with 7 nucleotides matching TRBD1. Losses at the gene ends were 3 bases for V and 2 bases for J; bases not matched to a gene: 10. CDR3 length: 15 amino acids. CDR1 is DFQATT, CDR2 SNEGSKA, per germline (reference sequence).

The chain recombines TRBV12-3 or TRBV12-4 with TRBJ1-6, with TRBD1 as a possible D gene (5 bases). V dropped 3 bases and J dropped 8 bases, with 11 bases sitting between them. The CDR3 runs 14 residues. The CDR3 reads CASSLVGVDSPLHF. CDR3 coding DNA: TGTGCCAGCAGTTTGGTGGGGGTTGATTCACCCCTCCACTTT.

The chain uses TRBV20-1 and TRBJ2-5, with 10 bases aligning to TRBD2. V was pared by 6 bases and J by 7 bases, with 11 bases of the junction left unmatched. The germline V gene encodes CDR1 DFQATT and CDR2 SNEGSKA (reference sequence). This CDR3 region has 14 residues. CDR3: CSAPSGGGIGTQYF. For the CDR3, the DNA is TGCAGTGCGCCGAGCGGGGGGGGGATTGGGACCCAGTACTTC.

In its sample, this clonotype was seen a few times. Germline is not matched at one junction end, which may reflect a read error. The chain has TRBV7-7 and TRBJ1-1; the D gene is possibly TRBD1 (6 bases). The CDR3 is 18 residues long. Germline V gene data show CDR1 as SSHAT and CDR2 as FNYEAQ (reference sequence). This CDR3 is CASTPPGADLLMNTEAFF. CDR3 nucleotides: TGTGCTAGCACCCCGCCAGGGGCGGATTTACTCATGAACACTGAAGCTTTCTTT.

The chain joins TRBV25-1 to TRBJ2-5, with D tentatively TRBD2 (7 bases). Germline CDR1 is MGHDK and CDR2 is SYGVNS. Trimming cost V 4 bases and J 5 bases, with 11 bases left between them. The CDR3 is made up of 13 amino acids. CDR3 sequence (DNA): TGTGCCAGCAGTGTCGGGGGGCTGGAGACCCAGTACTTC. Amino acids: CASSVGGLETQYF.

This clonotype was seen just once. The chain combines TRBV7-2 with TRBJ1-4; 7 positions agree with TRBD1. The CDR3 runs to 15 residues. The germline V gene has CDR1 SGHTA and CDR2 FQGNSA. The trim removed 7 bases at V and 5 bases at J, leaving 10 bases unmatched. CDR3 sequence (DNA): TGTGCCAGCAACAACCGCCGGGACAGCAATGAAAAACTGTTTTTT. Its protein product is CASNNRRDSNEKLFF. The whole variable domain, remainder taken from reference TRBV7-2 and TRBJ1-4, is GAGVSQSPSNKVTEKGKDVELRCDPISGHTALYWYRQSLGQGLEFLIYFQGNSAPDKSGLPSDRFSAERTGGSVSTLTIQRTQQEDSAVYLCASNNRRDSNEKLFFGSGTQLSVL.

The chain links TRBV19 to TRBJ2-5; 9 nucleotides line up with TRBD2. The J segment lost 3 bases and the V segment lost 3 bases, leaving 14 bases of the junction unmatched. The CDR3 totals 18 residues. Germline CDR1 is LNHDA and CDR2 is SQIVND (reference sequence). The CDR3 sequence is CASSIRIAGAHGEETQYF. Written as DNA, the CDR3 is TGTGCCAGTAGTATCCGGATAGCGGGGGCCCACGGGGAAGAGACCCAGTACTTC.

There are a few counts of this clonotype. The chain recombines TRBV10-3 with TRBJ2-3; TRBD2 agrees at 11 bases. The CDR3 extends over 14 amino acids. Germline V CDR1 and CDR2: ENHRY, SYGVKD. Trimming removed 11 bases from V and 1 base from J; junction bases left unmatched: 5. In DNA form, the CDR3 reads TGTGCCGCCCAACTAGCGGGGGGCACAGATACGCAGTATTTT. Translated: CAAQLAGGTDTQYF.

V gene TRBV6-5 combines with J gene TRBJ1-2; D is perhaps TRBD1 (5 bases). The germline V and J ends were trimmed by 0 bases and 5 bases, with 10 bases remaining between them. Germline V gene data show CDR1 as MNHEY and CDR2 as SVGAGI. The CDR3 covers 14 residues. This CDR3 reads CASSYSRQGYGYTF. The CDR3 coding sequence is TGTGCCAGCAGTTACTCTCGGCAGGGTTATGGCTACACCTTC.

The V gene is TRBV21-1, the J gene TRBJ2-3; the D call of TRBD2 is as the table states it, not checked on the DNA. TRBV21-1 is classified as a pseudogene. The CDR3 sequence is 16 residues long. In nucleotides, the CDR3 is TGTGCCAGCAGCAAAGATCGCGGGGGGGCTGCAGATACGCAGTATTTT. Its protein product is CASSKDRGGAADTQYF.

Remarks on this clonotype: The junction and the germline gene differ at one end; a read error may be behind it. The CDR3 nucleotides read TGTACCAGCAGTGGGACAGTTAACTATGGCTACACCTTC. Its protein product is CTSSGTVNYGYTF. The chain is built from TRBV27 and TRBJ1-2; 7 bases align to TRBD1. Germline CDR1 MNHEY, CDR2 SMNVEV (reference sequence). The CDR3 spans 13 residues.

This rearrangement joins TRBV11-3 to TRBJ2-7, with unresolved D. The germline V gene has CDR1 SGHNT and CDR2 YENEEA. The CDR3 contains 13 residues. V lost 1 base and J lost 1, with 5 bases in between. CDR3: CASSLGPSYEQYF. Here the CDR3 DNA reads TGTGCCAGCAGCTTAGGCCCGTCCTACGAGCAGTACTTC.

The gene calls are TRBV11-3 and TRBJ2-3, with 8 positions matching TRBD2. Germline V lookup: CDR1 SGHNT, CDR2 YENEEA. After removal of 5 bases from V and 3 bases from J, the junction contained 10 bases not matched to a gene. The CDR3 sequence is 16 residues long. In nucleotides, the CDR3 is TGTGCCAGCAGCCCCGCGGGGGGTGGTGGAACAGATACGCAGTATTTT. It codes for CASSPAGGGGTDTQYF.

The DNA for the CDR3 is TGTGCCAGCAGCTTAGATGTCGGTGGACTTCTCCAAGAGACCCAGTACTTC. It yields the protein CASSLDVGGLLQETQYF. The chain recombines TRBV7-9 with TRBJ2-5; TRBD2 is a possible D gene (5 bases). V shed 1 base and J shed 1 base, with 16 bases lying between them. This CDR3 spans 17 amino acids. CDR1 and CDR2 (germline): SEHNR, FQNEAQ (reference sequence).